This TCR beta chain was observed in a study of response to subunit inactivated influenza vaccine. Germline CDR1 is SGHTA and CDR2 is FQGNSA. Trimming removed 5 bases from V and 3 bases from J, with 8 bases in between. This CDR3 comprises 13 residues. MiXCR, applied by TCRdb to the RT-PCR reads, yields one record per CDR3 protein. The sample includes about 780,000 distinct CDR3 sequences, about 18% seen only once; the top ten take under 13%. On this clonotype: Its target is not known.

Study outcomes and limitations: Authors suggested each seasonal flu vaccination may recruit only limited numbers of new T cells.

The chain combines TRBV7-2 with TRBJ1-5; D remains ambiguous. This material consisted of PBMCs from blood, taken 5 to 6 days after vaccination. The source is a man between 45 and 60 years old who received an inactivated influenza vaccine. The CDR3: CASSAWNNQPQHF. CDR3 DNA: TGTGCCAGCAGCGCGTGGAACAATCAGCCCCAGCATTTT.